The 19 T cell receptor beta chains given below trace back to one sample, sequenced in a study of cytomegalovirus exposure and HLA in healthy donors (dated by TCRdb to 2016 to 2017). Libraries were built with the immunoSEQ multiplex PCR assay. As stored in TCRdb, this immuneACCESS dataset retains in-frame rearrangements with V and J assigned. A fraction of the clones does not appear; measured against another copy, unresolved V genes explain less than half of the discrepancy, and the remainder lacks a known reason. The sample records about 200,000 clones, about 81% of which are singletons. Roughly 1.2% of the sample goes to the ten largest clones. Sequencing was done on a sample of PBMCs. Every receptor here comes from a woman aged 25 to 39 in good health and CMV-seronegative.

This chain joins TRBV27 and TRBJ2-1; a weak D match, TRBD1 (5 bases). The V gene lost 5 bases and the J gene lost 0 bases, with 8 bases spanning the gap. The CDR3 contains 14 residues. CDR1 MNHEY and CDR2 SMNVEV come from the germline V gene (reference sequence). CDR3 region: CASSGASSYNEQFF. In nucleotides, the CDR3 is TGTGCCAGCAGTGGGGCCAGCTCCTACAATGAGCAGTTCTTC.

About this clone itself: This may be a read error: a much more frequent sequence differs by one nucleotide. Within the sample, other DNA sequences also encode this same CDR3. This chain uses TRBV28 with TRBJ1-2, with D possibly TRBD1 on 5 matching bases. The CDR3 consists of 13 residues. Germline V gene sequence: CDR1 MDHEN, CDR2 SYDVKM. V dropped 2 bases and J dropped 1 base, with 5 bases sitting between them. This CDR3 reads CASSLQGNYGYTF. As DNA, the CDR3 is TGTGCCAGCAGTTTACAGGGTAACTATGGCTACACCTTC.

The gene calls are TRBV5-4 and TRBJ1-1; 7 nucleotides match TRBD1. Germline values: CDR1 SGHNT, CDR2 YYREEE (reference sequence). With V trimmed by 4 bases and J by 2 bases, 5 bases remained unmatched. The CDR3 runs to 14 residues. The CDR3 coding sequence is TGTGCCAGCAGCCCTTGGACAGGAAACACTGAAGCTTTCTTT. Translated: CASSPWTGNTEAFF.

The chain uses TRBV5-6 and TRBJ2-2, with D unresolved. The V gene's germline CDR1 is SGHDT and CDR2 YYEEEE. The CDR3 length is 14 residues. Between the trimmed V and J ends, which lost 3 bases and 5 bases, there was a span of 11 bases. The CDR3 here is CASSWRIGTGELFF. CDR3 sequence (DNA): TGTGCCAGCAGCTGGAGAATAGGAACCGGGGAGCTGTTTTTT.

The chain employs TRBV4-2 and TRBJ1-1; 7 bases map to TRBD1. Germline values: CDR1 LGHNA, CDR2 YNFKEQ. V trimming: 0 bases; J trimming: 1 base; junction bases outside the gene matches: 11. The CDR3 runs 18 residues. The CDR3 here is CASSQEVPGGIGNTEAFF. The CDR3 DNA reads TGTGCCAGCAGCCAAGAGGTGCCAGGGGGTATTGGGAACACTGAAGCTTTCTTT.

The V gene is TRBV2, the J gene TRBJ1-5; weak D call: TRBD1 (6 bases). This CDR3 is built from 15 residues. The germline V gene has CDR1 SNHLY and CDR2 FYNNEI. V was shortened by 8 bases and J by 2 bases, with 16 bases between the two germline ends. The CDR3 DNA is TGTGCCAGCTCCGACAGGTTAAGTGGCAATCAGCCCCAGCATTTT. Translating gives CASSDRLSGNQPQHF.

This chain joins TRBV29-1 and TRBJ1-1; D not certain. Germline lookup yields CDR1 SQVTM and CDR2 ANQGSEA. V lost 2 bases to trimming and J lost 3 bases, with 10 bases between them. The CDR3 spans 13 residues. In DNA form, the CDR3 reads TGCAGCGTTGAAAACAGCGGTTACACTGAAGCTTTCTTT. Translation: CSVENSGYTEAFF.

The V call is TRBV27, the J call TRBJ2-6; 7 bases agree with TRBD1. CDR1 is MNHEY and CDR2 is SMNVEV in the germline V gene (reference sequence). V trimming: 5 bases; J trimming: 9 bases; junction bases outside the gene matches: 13. CDR3 length: 16 residues. The CDR3 DNA reads TGTGCCAGCAGTAGTGGGACAGCGGTTTCGGGCAACGTCCTGACTTTC. Translation gives CASSSGTAVSGNVLTF. The full variable domain, its missing parts supplied by reference TRBV27 and TRBJ2-6, is EAQVTQNPRYLITVTGKKLTVTCSQNMNHEYMSWYRQDPGLGLRQIYYSMNVEVTDKGDVPEGYKVSRKEKRNFPLILESPSPNQTSLYFCASSSGTAVSGNVLTFGAGSRLTVL.

CDR3 DNA sequence: TGCGCCAGCAGCCCATCCCGGCGGATTACTAATGAAAAACTGTTTTTT. Translation: CASSPSRRITNEKLFF. The rearrangement uses TRBV5-1 and TRBJ1-4; D unclear. CDR3 size: 16 residues. Trimming took off 4 bases at V and 2 bases at J, with 15 bases between the two ends. The V gene's germline CDR1 is SGHRS and CDR2 YFSETQ.

The chain uses TRBV4-1 and TRBJ2-7, with TRBD2 identical over 12 bases. This CDR3 has 17 residues. The V gene's germline CDR1 is MGHRA and CDR2 YSYEKL. Trimming took 6 bases from V and 1 from J; bases not matched to a gene: 10. The CDR3 DNA follows: TGCGCCAGCAGTCTTGCACGGACTAGCGGGACTTCCTACGAGCAGTACTTC. Its translation is CASSLARTSGTSYEQYF.

This chain joins TRBV7-2 and TRBJ1-5; D possibly corresponds to TRBD1 (5 bases). The CDR3 is made up of 13 amino acids. The germline gives CDR1 SGHTA, CDR2 FQGNSA. Trimming shortened V by 2 bases and J by 4 bases, and 6 bases separated the two germline ends. The CDR3 DNA follows: TGTGCCAGCAGCTTACGGGGGAATCAGCCCCAGCATTTT. The encoded protein is CASSLRGNQPQHF.

The chain has TRBV15 and TRBJ2-5; 13 bases fit TRBD2. Germline V gives CDR1 LNHNV, CDR2 YYDKDF (reference sequence). The J segment lost 5 bases and the V segment lost 0 bases, leaving 12 bases of the junction unmatched. The CDR3 loop spans 19 amino acids. The DNA of the CDR3 is TGTGCCACCAGCAGAGATAGGACTAGCGGGAGACCCAGGCGGGAGACCCAGTACTTC. It translates to CATSRDRTSGRPRRETQYF. Full variable domain (missing parts from reference TRBV15 and TRBJ2-5): DAMVIQNPRYQVTQFGKPVTLSCSQTLNHNVMYWYQQKSSQAPKLLFHYYDKDFNNEADTPDNFQSRRPNTSFCFLDIRSPGLGDTAMYLCATSRDRTSGRPRRETQYFGPGTRLLVL.

In this sample, this clone turned up a few times. The chain recombines TRBV29-1 with TRBJ2-3; TRBD2 matches at 7 bases. Trimming took 5 bases from V and 4 from J; bases not matched to a gene: 12. CDR3 length: 15 residues. CDR1 is SQVTM and CDR2 is ANQGSEA in the germline V gene. CDR3 DNA: TGCAGCGTTTACTGGCGGAGACTAGCAGCAGATACGCAGTATTTT. It yields the protein CSVYWRRLAADTQYF.

The chain has TRBV19 and TRBJ2-7, with 7 bases that match TRBD2. V lost 5 bases and J lost 1; bases outside the gene matches: 8. This CDR3 comprises 15 residues. Germline values: CDR1 LNHDA, CDR2 SQIVND (reference sequence). For the CDR3, the DNA is TGTGCCAGTAGTCTTAGCGGGCGGGAATCCTACGAGCAGTACTTC. It is translated as CASSLSGRESYEQYF.

The CDR3 bases are TGTGCCTGGAGTGTAGAGTCCCTAGCGGGAGGGGGAGATACGCAGTATTTT. Protein sequence: CAWSVESLAGGGDTQYF. The gene calls are TRBV30 and TRBJ2-3, with TRBD2 identical over 12 bases. Germline V gene data show CDR1 as GTSNPN and CDR2 as SVGIG (reference sequence). The V and J ends lost 0 bases and 5 bases, in that order; junction bases with no gene match: 9. The CDR3 length is 17 residues.

This clone was seen only a few times. This sample also contains other DNA sequences that code for the same CDR3. The J gene is TRBJ2-1, the V gene TRBV11-3; 9 bases agree with TRBD1. The junction had 5 bases not matched to a gene; V was cut back by 1 base and J by 7 bases. This CDR3 has 15 amino acids. Germline V gene lookup returns CDR1 SGHNT and CDR2 YENEEA. CDR3 in amino acids: CASSLGPTGGNEQFF. DNA of the CDR3: TGTGCCAGCAGCTTAGGCCCGACAGGGGGTAATGAGCAGTTCTTC.

The chain carries TRBV6-6 and TRBJ1-1; D is perhaps TRBD1 (6 bases). V lost 5 bases, J lost 6 bases, and 13 bases lay in between. Germline V CDR1 and CDR2: MNHNY, SVGAGI (reference sequence). The CDR3 totals 13 residues. This chain's CDR3 is CASSGRGGAEAFF. For the CDR3, the DNA is TGTGCCAGCAGTGGGAGGGGGGGGGCTGAAGCTTTCTTT.

The chain couples TRBV7-9 to TRBJ2-3; a weak D match, TRBD2 (7 bases). This CDR3 comprises 16 residues. Germline loops: CDR1 SEHNR, CDR2 FQNEAQ (reference sequence). V was clipped by 3 bases and J by 2 bases, with 15 bases between them. CDR3 sequence reads: CASSFRRGGLTDTQYF. The CDR3 DNA is TGTGCCAGCAGCTTTAGACGCGGGGGCCTCACAGATACGCAGTATTTT. The full variable domain, rest sourced from reference TRBV7-9 and TRBJ2-3, is DTGVSQNPRHKITKRGQNVTFRCDPISEHNRLYWYRQTLGQGPEFLTYFQNEAQLEKSRLLSDRFSAERPKGSFSTLEIQRTEQGDSAMYLCASSFRRGGLTDTQYFGPGTRLTVL.

This clone was seen a few times. The CDR3 loop is CASGGTGSPQQYF. CDR3 nucleotide sequence: TGTGCCAGCGGGGGGACAGGGAGTCCCCAGCAGTACTTC. The chain combines TRBV6-1 with TRBJ2-7; 9 bases are shared with TRBD1. Germline V CDR1 and CDR2: MNHNS, SASEGT. V trimming: 8 bases; J trimming: 8 bases; junction bases outside the gene matches: 10. The CDR3 sequence is 13 residues long.